This T cell receptor beta chain is from a study of control samples from healthy donors and cancer patients. Assay used: immunoSEQ multiplex PCR; TCRdb lists only in-frame clones, some missing. The sample has 100,000 to 150,000 clones, around 92% seen once. The CDR3 runs 13 residues. The V gene's germline CDR1 is SGHNT and CDR2 YYREEE (reference sequence). V gave up 4 bases and J gave up 4 bases, with 11 bases separating them. The V call is TRBV5-4, the J call TRBJ1-2; tentatively, D is TRBD1 (6 bases). The clonotype comes from a woman aged 45-60 years in good health. The material sequenced was blood. DNA for the CDR3: TGTGCCAGCAGCGGCCGGGACACCTATGGCTACACCTTC. It specifies CASSGRDTYGYTF.